A selection of T cell receptor beta chains follows, all from one sample in a study of beta chain features in type 1 diabetes. Clones were read by immunoSEQ multiplex PCR, and TCRdb kept only the in-frame ones, dropping some. The sample shows a few hundred thousand clones, approximately 15% of them seen only once. Specimen: naive CD4+ T cells from blood. These receptors were collected from a young man in good health. The CDR3 runs from the conserved cysteine through the conserved F or W. The order of the fields is CDR3 DNA, CDR3 protein, D gene, J gene, CDR3 length, clone size, V gene. The D gene is left open where the match is weak. Part of the rows lack a size; the others show once, few, many or a class for expanded clones.

TGTGCCAGCTGGCGTAGGATGAACACTGAAGCTTTCTTT | CASWRRMNTEAFF | . | TRBJ1-1 | 13 | once | TRBV2
TGTGCCAGCTCACCTCCCAGGGGGCGGGTCTCCGAGCAGTACTTC | CASSPPRGRVSEQYF | TRBD1 | TRBJ2-7 | 15 | . | TRBV18
TGCAGCGTTGAAGGGGACAGGGGTAACTATGGCTACACCTTC | CSVEGDRGNYGYTF | TRBD1 | TRBJ1-2 | 14 | . | TRBV29-1
TGCAGCGTAGTCCTGGACAGTGCGAACACCGGGGAGCTGTTTTTT | CSVVLDSANTGELFF | . | TRBJ2-2 | 15 | few | TRBV29-1
TGTGCCAGCACCCCCCCTCTGGCGTCCAGGGGAGATGAGCAGTTCTTC | CASTPPLASRGDEQFF | . | TRBJ2-1 | 16 | few | TRBV28
TGTGCCAGCAGTTTCAGGGGAGAGACCCAGTACTTC | CASSFRGETQYF | . | TRBJ2-5 | 12 | . | TRBV27
TGTGCCAGCAGCTTAGGACTTACGGACTTGGAGGTTACAGATACGCAGTATTTT | CASSLGLTDLEVTDTQYF | . | TRBJ2-3 | 18 | . | TRBV7-9
TGTGCCAGCAGCTTAGGATCATCTGCTCACTACGAGCAGTACTTC | CASSLGSSAHYEQYF | . | TRBJ2-7 | 15 | few | TRBV7-2
TGTGCCAGCAGCCCAAATGCAAACATTCAGTACTTC | CASSPNANIQYF | . | TRBJ2-4 | 12 | . | TRBV6-5
TGCGCCAGCAGCCCGCGGACAGGGCGGGAGACCCAGTACTTC | CASSPRTGRETQYF | TRBD1 | TRBJ2-5 | 14 | few | TRBV5-1
TGTGCCAGTAGAAGCGGGGAAGGGCTGGGATCGGTTGAAGCTTTCTTT | CASRSGEGLGSVEAFF | . | TRBJ1-1 | 16 | . | TRBV19
TGCGCCAGCAGCCAAGGGGGACAGACCCAAGAGACCCAGTACTTC | CASSQGGQTQETQYF | TRBD1 | TRBJ2-5 | 15 | . | TRBV4-3
TGTGCCAGCAGCTTAGCAGGGGGGATAGGTCAGCCCCAGCATTTT | CASSLAGGIGQPQHF | . | TRBJ1-5 | 15 | . | TRBV7-9
TGTGCCAGCAGCTTCCCCGAGACCCAGTACTTC | CASSFPETQYF | . | TRBJ2-5 | 11 | few | TRBV7-9
TGCGCCAGCAGCCAAGTAACCTCGGGAGCCAAAAACATTCAGTACTTC | CASSQVTSGAKNIQYF | . | TRBJ2-4 | 16 | . | TRBV4-3
TGTGCCAGCAGCTTGGCGGGGAGTCAAGAGACCCAGTACTTC | CASSLAGSQETQYF | . | TRBJ2-5 | 14 | few | TRBV5-4
TGTGCCAGCAACGGGCAAGAGTCTGGTGCCCAGTACTTC | CASNGQESGAQYF | . | TRBJ2-5 | 13 | . | TRBV7-8
TGTGCCAGCAGCTTAGTAGCCTCCGCCGGGGAGCTGTTTTTT | CASSLVASAGELFF | . | TRBJ2-2 | 14 | . | TRBV11-2
TGTGCCAGCTCATTGGGCCAAGAGACCCAGTACTTC | CASSLGQETQYF | . | TRBJ2-5 | 12 | few | TRBV18
TGTGCCTGGAGTGTACGGGCCGCCAAAGCTTTCTTT | CAWSVRAAKAFF | . | TRBJ1-1 | 12 | few | TRBV30
TGTGCCAGCAGTGGCGAAGTGAACACTGAAGCTTTCTTT | CASSGEVNTEAFF | . | TRBJ1-1 | 13 | few | TRBV2
TGTGCCAGCAGTTCCACCTGGGACAGGGCCTACAATGAGCAGTTCTTC | CASSSTWDRAYNEQFF | TRBD1 | TRBJ2-1 | 16 | few | TRBV13
TGTGCCACCAGCATCGACCAGTTCGTGGGGACCCAGTACTTC | CATSIDQFVGTQYF | . | TRBJ2-5 | 14 | . | TRBV15
TGCGCCAGCAGCTTGGCCCCGTCGGCGCAGTATTTT | CASSLAPSAQYF | . | TRBJ2-3 | 12 | . | TRBV5-1
TGTGCCAGCAGCTGGGTCGCGGGAGGAAGCAATGAGCAGTTCTTC | CASSWVAGGSNEQFF | TRBD2 | TRBJ2-1 | 15 | many | TRBV7-9
TGCGCCAGCAGCGAGACAGGGGCTAGCACAGATACGCAGTATTTT | CASSETGASTDTQYF | TRBD1 | TRBJ2-3 | 15 | . | TRBV5-1
TGTGCCAGCAGCTTAGTTGCGAGGGAAGCTTTCTTT | CASSLVAREAFF | . | TRBJ1-1 | 12 | few | TRBV11-3
TGTGCCTGGGATGCCACCGGGGAGCTGTTTTTT | CAWDATGELFF | . | TRBJ2-2 | 11 | . | TRBV30
TGTGCCAGCAGCCCCCTAGGTAACAGGCCCTACTATGGCTACACCTTC | CASSPLGNRPYYGYTF | . | TRBJ1-2 | 16 | few | TRBV9
TGTGCCAGCAGTGAATTTAACTATGGCTACACCTTC | CASSEFNYGYTF | . | TRBJ1-2 | 12 | . | TRBV25-1
TGTGCCAGCAGTTTGATACCGGGACAACCCACCGGGGAGCTGTTTTTT | CASSLIPGQPTGELFF | . | TRBJ2-2 | 16 | . | TRBV28
TGTGCCAGCAGTCCCTATGGGGCCTACGAGCAGTACTTC | CASSPYGAYEQYF | . | TRBJ2-7 | 13 | . | TRBV27
TGTGCCAGCAGCCCGAGGGAGGGAGTAATCGAGCAGTACTTC | CASSPREGVIEQYF | TRBD2 | TRBJ2-7 | 14 | few | TRBV9
TGCGCCAGCAGCTTGGCCTTCTCACGGACAGATACGCAGTATTTT | CASSLAFSRTDTQYF | . | TRBJ2-3 | 15 | few | TRBV5-1
TGCAGCGGAACCCCCGGGACGGGAGACTATGGCTACACCTTC | CSGTPGTGDYGYTF | . | TRBJ1-2 | 14 | . | TRBV29-1
TGTGCCAGCAGCCAAATGATTCGGACGCGTGCCAACGTCCTGACTTTC | CASSQMIRTRANVLTF | . | TRBJ2-6 | 16 | many | TRBV4-2
TGCGCCAGCAGCCAGGGGCAGGGGAACACCGGGGAGCTGTTTTTT | CASSQGQGNTGELFF | . | TRBJ2-2 | 15 | few | TRBV4-1
TGTGCCAGCAGCTTATTCCACGGGACGAAGGAGACCCAGTACTTC | CASSLFHGTKETQYF | . | TRBJ2-5 | 15 | . | TRBV7-9
TGTGCCAGCAGTTTCGGGGCAGGGCTCCAAGAGACCCAGTACTTC | CASSFGAGLQETQYF | . | TRBJ2-5 | 15 | few | TRBV27
TGTGCTAGTGGTTTCGGGACTAGCGGACACTACGAGCAGTACTTC | CASGFGTSGHYEQYF | TRBD2 | TRBJ2-7 | 15 | few | TRBV12-5
TGTGCCTGGAGTAAGGCCATCAGAGATGGAAACACCATATATTTT | CAWSKAIRDGNTIYF | . | TRBJ1-3 | 15 | . | TRBV30
TGCAGCGCCACCCCCACAGATACGCAGTATTTT | CSATPTDTQYF | . | TRBJ2-3 | 11 | . | TRBV29-1
TGTGCCAGCAGGCGGGACGGACTTATAACCGGGGAGCTGTTTTTT | CASRRDGLITGELFF | . | TRBJ2-2 | 15 | once | TRBV11-2
TGTGCCACCTCAGCACAGGGCACAGATACGCAGTATTTT | CATSAQGTDTQYF | . | TRBJ2-3 | 13 | . | TRBV2
TGTGCCAGCAGGTACAGCAACACCGGGGAGCTGTTTTTT | CASRYSNTGELFF | . | TRBJ2-2 | 13 | . | TRBV7-9
TGTGCCAGCAGTTCAACTAGCGGGGGGGCCCCTTCCACAGATACGCAGTATTTT | CASSSTSGGAPSTDTQYF | TRBD2 | TRBJ2-3 | 18 | few | TRBV13
TGTGCCAGCAGCCCCCGGGGAGCGGGGTACAATGAGCAGTTCTTC | CASSPRGAGYNEQFF | TRBD2 | TRBJ2-1 | 15 | . | TRBV7-3
TGTGCCAGCAGCGTAGTTGGTGGAGGTGAGCAGTTCTTC | CASSVVGGGEQFF | . | TRBJ2-1 | 13 | . | TRBV9
TGCGCCAGCAATGGAGCCTGGAAGATCTACAATGAGCAGTTCTTC | CASNGAWKIYNEQFF | . | TRBJ2-1 | 15 | . | TRBV4-3
TGCGCCAGCAGACGGGAGACTTACAATGAGCAGTTCTTC | CASRRETYNEQFF | . | TRBJ2-1 | 13 | few | TRBV5-1
TGTGCCAGCAGACCGGACAGGCTTAACACTGAAGCTTTCTTT | CASRPDRLNTEAFF | TRBD1 | TRBJ1-1 | 14 | . | TRBV7-9
TGCAGCGGGGGGCAGGGAGTGAGGGCAGATACGCAGTATTTT | CSGGQGVRADTQYF | . | TRBJ2-3 | 14 | few | TRBV29-1
TGCGCCAGCAGCTTGGCCGGACATACCAGTAACACAGATACGCAGTATTTT | CASSLAGHTSNTDTQYF | . | TRBJ2-3 | 17 | few | TRBV5-1
TGTGCCAGCAGCTCATCCGGGACAGGAACCGGGGAGCTGTTTTTT | CASSSSGTGTGELFF | TRBD1 | TRBJ2-2 | 15 | few | TRBV5-4